Listed here are 5 T cell receptor beta chains from one sample, sequenced in a study of blood T cell repertoires in COVID-19. Libraries were prepared by immunoSEQ multiplex PCR; TCRdb keeps only in-frame clonotypes and omits some of them. The sample shows around 150,000 clones, about 87% of them seen only once. Specimen: peripheral blood. The source is a middle-aged woman with acute or convalescent COVID-19.

This chain connects TRBV10-2 to TRBJ1-1, with D unclear. The germline gives CDR1 WSHSY, CDR2 SAAADI. The CDR3 is 14 residues long. Trimming removed 6 bases from V and 3 bases from J, with 14 bases in between. CDR3 region: CASSLAGYYTEAFF. Here the CDR3 DNA reads TGCGCCAGCAGCCTAGCGGGGTACTACACTGAAGCTTTCTTT.

This chain links TRBV27 with TRBJ1-1, with TRBD1 matching 7 bases. The CDR3 runs to 13 residues. From germline, CDR1 is MNHEY and CDR2 SMNVEV (reference sequence). Trimming cost V 4 bases and J 5 bases; bases outside gene matches: 4. In nucleotides, the CDR3 is TGTGCCAGCAGTTATACAGGGGTAACTGAAGCTTTCTTT. It specifies CASSYTGVTEAFF.

V and J are TRBV4-3 and TRBJ1-2, with TRBD1 matching 7 bases. Germline V gene data show CDR1 as LGHNA and CDR2 as YSLEER. The CDR3 spans 17 residues. V dropped 0 bases and J dropped 7; count of bases not matched to a gene: 14. Written as DNA, the CDR3 is TGCGCCAGCAGCCAAGATGACGGTAGGACAGGAGTGTTTGGCTACACCTTC. Its translation is CASSQDDGRTGVFGYTF.

The V call is TRBV28, the J call TRBJ2-5, with 9 bases that match TRBD2. CDR3 size: 16 residues. Losses at the gene ends were 8 bases for V and 3 bases for J; bases not matched to a gene: 13. The germline CDR1 and CDR2 sequences are MDHEN and SYDVKM. DNA of the CDR3: TGTGCCAGCGCTCCGAGCGGGGGGCGGGGGGAAGAGACCCAGTACTTC. Translating it yields CASAPSGGRGEETQYF.

The CDR3 region is CASSSGHFYTF. DNA for the CDR3: TGCGCCAGCAGCTCGGGACACTTCTACACCTTC. The chain is built from TRBV5-1 and TRBJ1-2; maybe TRBD1 (6 bases). The CDR3 has 11 amino acids. Germline CDR1 reads SGHRS; CDR2 reads YFSETQ. V dropped 3 bases and J dropped 10 bases, with 10 bases sitting between them.